This entry features one T cell receptor beta chain sequence. Its antigen is not known. TCRdb reprocessed the reads via MiXCR and lists one record per CDR3 protein. The sample consists of around 900,000 distinct CDR3 sequences, around 30% of them appearing once. The CDR3 is 16 residues long. V was shortened by 4 bases and J by 11 bases, with 24 bases between the two germline ends. Germline V gene sequence: CDR1 LGHDT, CDR2 YNNKEL (reference sequence). The sample belongs to a study of T cell repertoires in cytomegalovirus infection. Study-wide findings and caveats: Clonotypes of TCR beta that were HLA-C-restricted and CMV-specific dominated the ex vivo response.

The sample consisted of cultured CD8+ T cells from PBMCs, taken from culture after CMV antigen stimulation. The TCR was taken from a human donor in good health (CMV status not recorded). Some clones in this sample may be carry-over from other donors' samples. The chain is built from TRBV3-1 and TRBJ2-4, with a tentative D call TRBD2 (7 bases). CDR3 loop: CASSPDTRGPPQFQYF. CDR3 in DNA: TGTGCCAGCAGCCCAGATACGCGGGGGCCCCCCCAATTTCAGTACTTC.